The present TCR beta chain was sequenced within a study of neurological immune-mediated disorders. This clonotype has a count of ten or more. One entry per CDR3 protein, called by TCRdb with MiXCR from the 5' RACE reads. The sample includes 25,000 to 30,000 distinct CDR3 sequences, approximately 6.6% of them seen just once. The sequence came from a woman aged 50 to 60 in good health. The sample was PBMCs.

This CDR3 is CASSLGLAGSQETQYF. In DNA form, the CDR3 reads TGTGCCAGCAGTCTAGGACTAGCGGGTAGCCAAGAGACCCAGTACTTC. The J gene is TRBJ2-5, the V gene TRBV27, with 11 nucleotides matching TRBD2. The J segment lost 1 base and the V segment lost 5 bases, leaving 6 bases of the junction unmatched. The CDR3 sequence is 16 residues long. Germline assignment: CDR1 MNHEY and CDR2 SMNVEV (reference sequence).